This TCR beta chain appears in the sequencing data of a study of cytotoxic CD8 clonotypes in ibrutinib-treated CLL. Turning to the study itself: Across the patients, about a dozen were relapsed/refractory, about 15 treatment-naive and about 18 IGHV unmutated.

Using immunoSEQ multiplex PCR, the repertoire was profiled, and TCRdb retains in-frame clones only, with some absent. The repertoire includes roughly 300,000 clones, more than 70% of them detected once, and roughly 5.7% sits in the top ten. The CDR3 is made up of 13 amino acids. With 6 bases removed from V and 4 bases from J, the gap between germline ends came to 9 bases. The germline gives CDR1 MRHNA, CDR2 SNTAGT. The sequencing used PBMCs, collected at disease progression, from a patient treated with ibrutinib. The source of this sequence is a human donor with chronic lymphocytic leukemia. V gene TRBV6-4 combines with J gene TRBJ2-2; no reliable D call. The CDR3 reads CASSGPVTGELFF. As DNA, the CDR3 is TGTGCCAGCAGCGGGCCGGTCACCGGGGAGCTGTTTTTT.